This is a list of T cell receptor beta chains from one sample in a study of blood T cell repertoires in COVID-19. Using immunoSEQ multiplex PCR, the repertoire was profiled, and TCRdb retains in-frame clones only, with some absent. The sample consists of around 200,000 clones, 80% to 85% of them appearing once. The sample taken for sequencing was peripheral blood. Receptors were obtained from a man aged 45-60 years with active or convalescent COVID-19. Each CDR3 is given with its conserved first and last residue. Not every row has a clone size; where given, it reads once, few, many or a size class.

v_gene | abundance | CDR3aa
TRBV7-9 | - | CASSPGGGTGYTF
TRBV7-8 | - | CASSSGPPYEQYF
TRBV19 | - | CASSPRQGSTEAFF
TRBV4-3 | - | CASSQDIQVRGNQPQHF
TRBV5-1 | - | CASSDGWGVYEKLFF
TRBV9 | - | CASSVGGPNNEQFF
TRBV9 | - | CASSVGTGLEKLFF
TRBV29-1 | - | CSTPGQGNEQYF
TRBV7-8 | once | CASSIRQGNYEQYF
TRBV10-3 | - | CAVDRADNEQFF
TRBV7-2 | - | CASSPPGQPITEAFF
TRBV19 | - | CASQRRYSGANVLTF
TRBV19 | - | CASSMMTGRGGGEAFF
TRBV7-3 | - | CASSPVPGDTQYF
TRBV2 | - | CASRSTGWSNQPQHF
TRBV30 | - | CAWNNDRENEKLFF
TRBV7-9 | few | CASSPRLAGYQETQYF
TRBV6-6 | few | CATKLGQNYGYTF
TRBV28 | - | CASRKHQSDSGNTIYF
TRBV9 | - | CASSGSGGPGGELFF
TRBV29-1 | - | CSVANRDGGYTF
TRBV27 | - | CASSFGQGATYEQYF
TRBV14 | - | CASSHILGQGDTEAFF
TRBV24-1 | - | CATSVAGGRAETQYF
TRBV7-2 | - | CASSLRVRGQETQYF
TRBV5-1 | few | CASSRDETSYTF
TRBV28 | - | CASSTQTAGTDTQYF
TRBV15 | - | CATSVTDRGRKNEQYF
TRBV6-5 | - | CASREGQGAFYEQYF
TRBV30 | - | CAWRTSPGEKLFF
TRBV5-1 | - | CASSPDRTYNEQFF
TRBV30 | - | CAWSKGAGGYTF
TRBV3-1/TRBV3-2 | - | CASRRSGLADTGELFF
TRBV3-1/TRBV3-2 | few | CASSPWGQGYYNEQFF
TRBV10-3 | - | CATRGDRGRDTQYF
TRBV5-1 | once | CASSLPSTDTQYF
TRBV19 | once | CASTHGTSQGGGYTF
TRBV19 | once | CAIRTGGSVGTEAFF
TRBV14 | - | CASSQPQGGGYTF
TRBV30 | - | CARGQGPSGANVLTF
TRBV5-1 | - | CASSSPSTPQETQYF
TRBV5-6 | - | CASSYPGQGWYEQYF
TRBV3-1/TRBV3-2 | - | CASRPEQGGYNEQFF
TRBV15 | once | CATSRDRTSVTDTQYF